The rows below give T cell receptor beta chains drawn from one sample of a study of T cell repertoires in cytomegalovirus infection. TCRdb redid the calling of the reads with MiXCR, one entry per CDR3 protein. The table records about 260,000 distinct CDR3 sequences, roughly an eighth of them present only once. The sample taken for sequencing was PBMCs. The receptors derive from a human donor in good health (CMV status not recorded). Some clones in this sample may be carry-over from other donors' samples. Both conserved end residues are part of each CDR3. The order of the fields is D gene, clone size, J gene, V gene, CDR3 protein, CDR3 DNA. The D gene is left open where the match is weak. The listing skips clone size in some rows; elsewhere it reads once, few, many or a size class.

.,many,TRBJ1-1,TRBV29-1,CSVARMNTEAFF,TGCAGCGTAGCTAGGATGAACACTGAAGCTTTCTTT
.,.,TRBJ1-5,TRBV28,CASFSGDQPQHF,TGTGCCAGCTTCAGTGGGGATCAGCCCCAGCATTTT
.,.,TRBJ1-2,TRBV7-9,CASSPFGGTANSYGYTF,TGTGCCAGCAGCCCATTTGGCGGCACAGCCAACAGCTATGGCTACACCTTC
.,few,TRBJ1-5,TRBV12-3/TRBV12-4,CASSFGRGGQPQHF,TGTGCCAGCAGTTTTGGTAGGGGTGGACAGCCCCAGCATTTT
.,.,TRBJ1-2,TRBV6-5,CASSAYDGGDGYTF,TGTGCCAGCAGTGCCTATGATGGGGGCGATGGCTACACCTTC
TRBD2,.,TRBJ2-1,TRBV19,CASSKLAGTYNEQFF,TGTGCCAGTAGTAAACTAGCGGGGACCTACAATGAGCAGTTCTTC
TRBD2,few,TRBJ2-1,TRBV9,CASSVESSGNNEQFF,TGTGCCAGCAGCGTAGAGTCTAGCGGAAACAATGAGCAGTTCTTC
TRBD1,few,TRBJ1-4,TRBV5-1,CASSPGQGAQEKLFF,TGCGCCAGCAGCCCGGGACAGGGGGCTCAGGAAAAACTGTTTTTT
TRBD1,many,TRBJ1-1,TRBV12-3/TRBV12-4,CASSLRGRWTEAFF,TGTGCCAGCAGTTTAAGGGGGCGGTGGACTGAAGCTTTCTTT
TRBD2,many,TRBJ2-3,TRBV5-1,CASSTGTGLAGTDTQYF,TGCGCCAGCAGCACCGGAACAGGACTAGCGGGGACAGATACGCAGTATTTT
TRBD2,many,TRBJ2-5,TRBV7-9,CASSNQAGGALQETQYF,TGTGCCAGCAGTAACCAAGCGGGGGGGGCCCTTCAAGAGACCCAGTACTTC
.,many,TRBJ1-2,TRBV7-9,CASSLYNYGYTF,TGTGCCAGCAGCTTATACAACTATGGCTACACCTTC
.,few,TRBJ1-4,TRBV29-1,CSAGENEKLFF,TGCAGCGCGGGTGAGAATGAAAAACTGTTTTTT
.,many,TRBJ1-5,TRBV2,CASRVMAQGQPQHF,TGTGCCAGTAGGGTGATGGCCCAAGGACAGCCCCAGCATTTT
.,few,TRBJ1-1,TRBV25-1,CASSEGARGGTEAFF,TGTGCCAGCAGTGAAGGGGCCAGGGGAGGCACTGAAGCTTTCTTT
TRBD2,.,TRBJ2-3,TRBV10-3,CAISDPTSGGTDTQYF,TGTGCCATCAGTGACCCGACTAGCGGGGGCACAGATACGCAGTATTTT
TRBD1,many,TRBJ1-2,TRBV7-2,CASSLAPGQGYYGYTF,TGTGCCAGCAGCTTAGCCCCGGGACAGGGATACTATGGCTACACCTTC
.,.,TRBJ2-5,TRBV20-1,CSARDVGGETQYF,TGCAGTGCTAGAGATGTAGGGGGAGAGACCCAGTACTTC
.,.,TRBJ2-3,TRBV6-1,CASSEAAVRLSTDTQYF,TGTGCCAGCAGTGAAGCCGCGGTGCGGCTCAGCACAGATACGCAGTATTTT
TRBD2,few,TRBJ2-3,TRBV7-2,CASSLSGREPDTQYF,TGTGCCAGCAGCTTGAGCGGGAGGGAGCCAGATACGCAGTATTTT
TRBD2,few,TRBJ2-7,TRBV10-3,CAISESRLAGWEQYF,TGTGCCATCAGTGAGTCGAGGCTAGCGGGCTGGGAGCAGTACTTC
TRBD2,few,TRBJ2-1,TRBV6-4,CASSSSGEQWEQFF,TGTGCCAGCTCTTCTAGCGGGGAGCAATGGGAGCAGTTCTTC
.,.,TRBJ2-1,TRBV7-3,CASSLRENEQFF,TGTGCCAGCAGCTTAAGAGAAAATGAGCAGTTCTTC
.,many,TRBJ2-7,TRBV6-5,CASSYSTEGREQYF,TGTGCCAGCAGTTACTCGACCGAGGGGCGCGAGCAGTACTTC
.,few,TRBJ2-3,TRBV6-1,CASSQNRGRTDTQYF,TGTGCCAGCAGCCAAAATAGGGGTCGAACGGATACGCAGTATTTT
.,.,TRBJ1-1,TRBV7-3,CASSLRGTLPTEAFF,TGTGCCAGCAGCTTAAGGGGGACACTCCCCACTGAAGCTTTCTTT
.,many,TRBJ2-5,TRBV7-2,CASSLGGRETQYF,TGTGCCAGCAGCTTAGGGGGGAGAGAGACCCAGTACTTC
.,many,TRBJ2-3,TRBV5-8,CASSSHRRGSDTQYF,TGTGCCAGCAGCTCGCATAGACGTGGTTCCGATACGCAGTATTTT
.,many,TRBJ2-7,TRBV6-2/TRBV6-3,CASTPRPGTYEQYF,TGTGCCAGCACTCCCCGACCCGGGACCTACGAGCAGTACTTC
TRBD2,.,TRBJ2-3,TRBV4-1,CASSQRLVAGRTDTQYF,TGTGCCAGCAGCCAACGACTCGTAGCGGGAAGGACAGATACGCAGTATTTT
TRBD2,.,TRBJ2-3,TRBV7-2,CASSLTSGGARIADTQYF,TGTGCCAGCAGCTTAACTAGCGGGGGGGCCAGGATCGCAGATACGCAGTATTTT
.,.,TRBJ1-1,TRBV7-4,CASSLVGGTTEAFF,TGTGCCAGCAGCTTAGTAGGGGGAACCACTGAAGCTTTCTTT
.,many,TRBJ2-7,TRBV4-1,CASSQVPGQTYEQYF,TGCGCCAGCAGCCAAGTTCCCGGACAAACCTACGAGCAGTACTTC
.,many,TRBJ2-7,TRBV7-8,CASRGSYYEQYF,TGTGCCAGCAGGGGCAGTTACTACGAGCAGTACTTC
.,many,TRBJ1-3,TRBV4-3,CASSQDFLASGNTIYF,TGCGCCAGCAGCCAAGATTTCCTGGCCTCTGGAAACACCATATATTTT
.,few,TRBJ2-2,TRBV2,CASEKTGTGELFF,TGTGCCAGCGAAAAGACAGGCACCGGGGAGCTGTTTTTT
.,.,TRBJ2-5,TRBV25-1,CASKQSQDLGPQYF,TGTGCCAGCAAGCAAAGCCAGGATCTCGGGCCCCAGTACTTC
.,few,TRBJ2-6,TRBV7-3,CASSSTVGFGANVLTF,TGTGCCAGCAGCTCCACCGTCGGATTTGGGGCCAACGTCCTGACTTTC
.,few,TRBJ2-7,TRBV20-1,CSARDRGGSYEQYF,TGCAGTGCTAGAGACAGGGGGGGCTCCTACGAGCAGTACTTC
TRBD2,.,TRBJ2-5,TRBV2,CASRGLAEETQYF,TGTGCCAGCAGAGGACTAGCGGAAGAGACCCAGTACTTC
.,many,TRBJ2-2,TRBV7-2,CASSYRAAGELFF,TGTGCCAGCAGTTATAGAGCGGCCGGGGAGCTGTTTTTT
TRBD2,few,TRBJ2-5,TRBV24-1,CATSDFRTWGLAGVEETQYF,TGTGCCACCAGTGATTTTAGAACCTGGGGACTAGCGGGAGTGGAAGAGACCCAGTACTTC
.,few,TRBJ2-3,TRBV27,CASSLNGAPGDTQYF,TGTGCCAGCAGTTTAAACGGGGCCCCCGGAGATACGCAGTATTTT
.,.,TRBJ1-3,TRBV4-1,CASSLGASGNTIYF,TGCGCCAGCAGCCTCGGAGCCTCTGGAAACACCATATATTTT
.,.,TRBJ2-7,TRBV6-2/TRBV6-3,CASSYGASAHEQYF,TGTGCCAGCAGTTACGGGGCTAGCGCCCACGAGCAGTACTTC
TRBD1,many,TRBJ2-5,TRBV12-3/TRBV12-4,CASRRQGQETQYF,TGTGCCAGCAGACGACAGGGTCAGGAGACCCAGTACTTC
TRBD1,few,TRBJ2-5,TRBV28,CASSLPTGDGETQYF,TGTGCCAGCAGCCTCCCTACAGGGGATGGAGAGACCCAGTACTTC
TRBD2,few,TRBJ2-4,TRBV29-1,CSVGGLAGGPDTNIQYF,TGCAGCGTTGGGGGCCTGGCGGGAGGGCCCGATACGAACATTCAGTACTTC
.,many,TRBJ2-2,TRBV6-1,CASRPGVTGELFF,TGTGCCAGCAGACCAGGGGTAACCGGGGAGCTGTTTTTT
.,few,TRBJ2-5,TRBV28,CASSPPGIQETQYF,TGTGCCAGCAGCCCTCCCGGGATTCAAGAGACCCAGTACTTC
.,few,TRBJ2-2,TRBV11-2,CASRQPGRGNTGELFF,TGTGCCAGCAGGCAACCGGGACGGGGAAACACCGGGGAGCTGTTTTTT
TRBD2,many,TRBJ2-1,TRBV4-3,CASSLGLVTHNEQFF,TGCGCCAGCAGCCTTGGACTAGTGACCCACAATGAGCAGTTCTTC
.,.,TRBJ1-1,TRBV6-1,CASSEVGEAFF,TGTGCCAGCAGTGAGGTGGGCGAAGCTTTCTTT
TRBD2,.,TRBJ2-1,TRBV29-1,CSVEPAAGGIYNEQFF,TGCAGCGTTGAACCGGCAGCGGGAGGCATATACAATGAGCAGTTCTTC